A single sample gave rise to the 18 T cell receptor beta chains below, sequenced in a study of human CD8 memory T cell subsets. Researchers made TCR beta libraries via UMI-labeled 5' RACE. After re-calling the 5' RACE reads, TCRdb lists one entry per CDR3 protein, DNA absent. The listing contains under 4,500 distinct CDR3 sequences. The sequencing sample was made of CD8+ T cells from PBMCs. The receptors stem from a human donor in good health.

This chain connects TRBV18 to TRBJ2-1; the TRBD2 assignment by TCRdb is unverifiable without DNA. Germline values: CDR1 KGHSH, CDR2 LQKENI. The CDR3 runs 17 residues. This CDR3 is CASSKPGLAGPYNEQFF.

J is TRBJ2-3 and V is TRBV11-2. CDR3 length: 18 residues. Germline lookup yields CDR1 SGHAT and CDR2 FQNNGV. The CDR3: CASSLVLETPIIPNTQYF.

According to its frequency, this clonotype is medium-sized (0.01 to 0.1%). The chain has TRBV3-1 and TRBJ2-2; TCRdb gives TRBD2 as the D gene, but with no DNA this cannot be confirmed. The CDR3 has 20 residues. Germline V gene sequence: CDR1 LGHDT, CDR2 YNNKEL (reference sequence). Here the CDR3 reads CASSQERWFRGGGNTGELFF.

This rearrangement joins TRBV12-3 or TRBV12-4 to TRBJ1-1. The length of the CDR3 is 13 residues. CDR3 sequence reads: CASSLSPNTEAFF.

J is TRBJ2-1 and V is TRBV28. Germline V gives CDR1 MDHEN, CDR2 SYDVKM. The CDR3 length is 14 residues. CDR3 sequence reads: CASQNREVYNEQFF.

V gene TRBV6-4 combines with J gene TRBJ2-3; no DNA is available, so the TRBD1 call from TCRdb remains unchecked. Germline loops: CDR1 MRHNA, CDR2 SNTAGT. This CDR3 is 16 amino acids long. The CDR3 reads CASSDGQGKGTDTQYF.

The chain combines TRBV20-1 with TRBJ2-7. The CDR3 extends over 11 amino acids. Looked up from germline, CDR1 is DFQATT and CDR2 is SNEGSKA (reference sequence). The CDR3 loop is CSASSSYEQYF.

V is TRBV30 and J is TRBJ2-5; TCRdb's D call of TRBD1 is untestable without DNA. There are 15 residues in the CDR3. Germline assignment: CDR1 GTSNPN and CDR2 SVGIG (reference sequence). CDR3 sequence reads: CAFGVPLAGAETQYF. The entire variable domain, with the rest obtained from reference TRBV30 and TRBJ2-5, is as follows: SQTIHQWPATLVQPVGSPLSLECTVEGTSNPNLYWYRQAAGRGLQLLFYSVGIGQISSEVPQNLSASRPQDRQFILSSKKLLLSDSGFYLCAFGVPLAGAETQYFGPGTRLLVL.

This chain links TRBV20-1 with TRBJ2-1; TCRdb picks TRBD2, but there is no DNA to check that call. Germline lookup yields CDR1 DFQATT and CDR2 SNEGSKA (reference sequence). The CDR3 sequence is 12 residues long. The CDR3 loop reads CSAGPLGNEQFF.

The chain has TRBV13 and TRBJ2-1. CDR3 size: 12 residues. The germline CDR1 and CDR2 sequences are PRHDT and FYEKMQ (reference sequence). The CDR3 sequence: CASRQTNNEQFF.

V gene TRBV29-1 combines with J gene TRBJ2-3; as DNA is missing, the TRBD1 call by TCRdb cannot be tested. The V gene's germline CDR1 is SQVTM and CDR2 ANQGSEA. This CDR3 comprises 14 residues. The CDR3 spells CSVGSGASTDTQYF.

The V call is TRBV6-4, the J call TRBJ2-1. Germline CDR1 and CDR2: MRHNA and SNTAGT. The CDR3 loop spans 13 amino acids. The CDR3 here is CASSDKANNEQFF.

This clonotype registers medium-sized by frequency. V and J are TRBV4-2 and TRBJ1-3. Germline lookup yields CDR1 LGHNA and CDR2 YNFKEQ. The CDR3 is 16 residues long. CDR3 amino acids: CASSQDGPGSGNTIYF.

This chain joins TRBV18 and TRBJ2-1; TCRdb indicates TRBD1, and absent DNA this call remains unverified. Germline loops: CDR1 KGHSH, CDR2 LQKENI. CDR3 length: 15 residues. The CDR3 is CASSTALGEYNEQFF.

By frequency, this clonotype is medium-sized. The chain employs TRBV20-1 and TRBJ2-2; absent DNA, TCRdb's TRBD2 call cannot be checked. CDR1 and CDR2 (germline): DFQATT, SNEGSKA (reference sequence). The CDR3 sequence is 15 residues long. The CDR3 spells CSARPGLADTGELFF.

This CDR3 is CASSSSLSLYEQYF. The gene calls are TRBV7-9 and TRBJ2-7; the D gene TCRdb calls, TRBD2, cannot be checked with no DNA. Germline CDR1 is SEHNR and CDR2 is FQNEAQ (reference sequence). The length of the CDR3 is 14 residues.

Judged by frequency, this clonotype is medium-sized. CDR3 protein: CASNNGDRGNTEAFF. This rearrangement joins TRBV19 to TRBJ1-1; no DNA is available, so the TRBD1 call from TCRdb remains unchecked. The germline V gene has CDR1 LNHDA and CDR2 SQIVND (reference sequence). The CDR3 extends over 15 amino acids.

The CDR3 reads CASSASGGSGNEQFF. The genes are TRBV6-4 and TRBJ2-1; the TRBD1 assignment by TCRdb is unverifiable without DNA. From germline, CDR1 is MRHNA and CDR2 SNTAGT. The CDR3 runs 15 residues.